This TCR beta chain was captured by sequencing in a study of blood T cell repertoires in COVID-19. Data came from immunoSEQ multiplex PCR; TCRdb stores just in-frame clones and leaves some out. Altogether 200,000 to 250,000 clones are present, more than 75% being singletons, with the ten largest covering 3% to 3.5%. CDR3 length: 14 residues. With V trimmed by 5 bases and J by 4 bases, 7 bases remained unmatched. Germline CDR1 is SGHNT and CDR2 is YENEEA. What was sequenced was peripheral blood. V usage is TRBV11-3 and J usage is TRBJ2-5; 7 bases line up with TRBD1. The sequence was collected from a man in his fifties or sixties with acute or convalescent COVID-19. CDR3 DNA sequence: TGTGCCAGCAGCCCACAGGGGCAGCCAGAGACCCAGTACTTC. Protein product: CASSPQGQPETQYF.